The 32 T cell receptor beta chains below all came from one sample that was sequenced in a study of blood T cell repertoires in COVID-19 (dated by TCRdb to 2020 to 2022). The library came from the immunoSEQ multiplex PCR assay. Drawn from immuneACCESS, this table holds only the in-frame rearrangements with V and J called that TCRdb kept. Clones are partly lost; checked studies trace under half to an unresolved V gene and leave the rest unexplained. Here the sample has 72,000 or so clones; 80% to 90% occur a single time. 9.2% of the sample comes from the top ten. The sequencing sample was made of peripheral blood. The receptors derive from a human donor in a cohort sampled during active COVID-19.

CDR3 region: CASSLGLLGLLRTDTQYF. The CDR3 bases are TGTGCCAGCAGTTTGGGCCTCCTGGGTCTCCTACGCACAGATACGCAGTATTTT. This chain connects TRBV28 to TRBJ2-3; D is uncertain. This CDR3 is 18 amino acids long. Germline CDR1 is MDHEN and CDR2 is SYDVKM. V was cut by 3 bases and J by 1 base, with 20 bases left in between. The full variable domain, in which reference TRBV28 and TRBJ2-3 provide the parts outside the CDR3, is DVKVTQSSRYLVKRTGEKVFLECVQDMDHENMFWYRQDPGLGLRLIYFSYDVKMKEKGDIPEGYSVSREKKERFSLILESASTNQTSMYLCASSLGLLGLLRTDTQYFGPGTRLTVL.

The chain's CDR3 is CASREGEKREATYEQYF. CDR3 in DNA: TGTGCCAGCAGGGAGGGGGAGAAGCGGGAGGCCACCTACGAGCAGTACTTC. The V gene is TRBV11-2, the J gene TRBJ2-7; 9 positions match TRBD2. The CDR3 consists of 17 residues. The V and J ends lost 6 bases and 2 bases, in that order; junction bases with no gene match: 14. CDR1 and CDR2 (germline): SGHAT, FQNNGV. Full variable domain (missing parts from reference TRBV11-2 and TRBJ2-7): EAGVAQSPRYKIIEKRQSVAFWCNPISGHATLYWYQQILGQGPKLLIQFQNNGVVDDSQLPKDRFSAERLKGVDSTLKIQPAKLEDSAVYLCASREGEKREATYEQYFGPGTRLTVT.

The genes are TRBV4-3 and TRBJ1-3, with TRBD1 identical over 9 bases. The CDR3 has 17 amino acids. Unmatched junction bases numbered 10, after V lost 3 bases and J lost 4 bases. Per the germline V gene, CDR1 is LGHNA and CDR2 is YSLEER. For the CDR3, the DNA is TGCGCCAGCAGCCATCAACGCGGGACAGGGTACGGAAACACCATATATTTT. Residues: CASSHQRGTGYGNTIYF.

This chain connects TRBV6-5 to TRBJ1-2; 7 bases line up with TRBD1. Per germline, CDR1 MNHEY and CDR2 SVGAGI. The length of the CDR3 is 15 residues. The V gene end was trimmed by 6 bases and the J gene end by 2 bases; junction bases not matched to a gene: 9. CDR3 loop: CASRRGTAVNYGYTF. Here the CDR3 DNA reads TGTGCCAGCAGGAGGGGGACAGCAGTAAACTATGGCTACACCTTC.

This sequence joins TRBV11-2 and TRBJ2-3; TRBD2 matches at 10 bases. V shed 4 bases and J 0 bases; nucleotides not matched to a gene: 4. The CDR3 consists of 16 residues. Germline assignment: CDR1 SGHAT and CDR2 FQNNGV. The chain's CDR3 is CASSSSGSSSTDTQYF. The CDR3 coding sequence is TGTGCCAGCAGCTCTAGCGGGAGTTCTAGCACAGATACGCAGTATTTT. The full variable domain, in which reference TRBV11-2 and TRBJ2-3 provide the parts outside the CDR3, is EAGVAQSPRYKIIEKRQSVAFWCNPISGHATLYWYQQILGQGPKLLIQFQNNGVVDDSQLPKDRFSAERLKGVDSTLKIQPAKLEDSAVYLCASSSSGSSSTDTQYFGPGTRLTVL.

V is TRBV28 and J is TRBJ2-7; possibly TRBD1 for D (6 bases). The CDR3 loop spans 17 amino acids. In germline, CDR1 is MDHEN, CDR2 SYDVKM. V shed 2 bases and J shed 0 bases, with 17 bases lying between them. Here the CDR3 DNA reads TGTGCCAGCAGTTTAGGGCTGGGGGCCCCCAGCTCCTACGAGCAGTACTTC. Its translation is CASSLGLGAPSSYEQYF.

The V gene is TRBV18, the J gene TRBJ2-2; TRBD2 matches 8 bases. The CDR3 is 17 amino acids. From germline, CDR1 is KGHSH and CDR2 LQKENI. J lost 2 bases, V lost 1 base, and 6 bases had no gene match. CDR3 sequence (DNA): TGTGCCAGCTCACCACAATCAGCGGGAGCTAACACCGGGGAGCTGTTTTTT. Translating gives CASSPQSAGANTGELFF. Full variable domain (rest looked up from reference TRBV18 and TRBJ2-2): NAGVMQNPRHLVRRRGQEARLRCSPMKGHSHVYWYRQLPEEGLKFMVYLQKENIIDESGMPKERFSAEFPKEGPSILRIQQVVRGDSAAYFCASSPQSAGANTGELFFGEGSRLTVL.

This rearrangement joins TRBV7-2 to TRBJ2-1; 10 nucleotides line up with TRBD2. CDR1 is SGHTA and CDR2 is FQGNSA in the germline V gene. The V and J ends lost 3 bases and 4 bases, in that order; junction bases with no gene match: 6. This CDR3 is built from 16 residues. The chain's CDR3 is CASSFLTSGFYNEQFF. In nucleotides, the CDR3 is TGTGCCAGCAGCTTTTTGACTAGCGGGTTTTACAATGAGCAGTTCTTC.

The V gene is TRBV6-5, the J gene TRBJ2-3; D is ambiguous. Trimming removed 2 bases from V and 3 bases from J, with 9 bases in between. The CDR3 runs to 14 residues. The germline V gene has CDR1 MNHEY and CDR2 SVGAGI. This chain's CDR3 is CASSYGPKTDTQYF. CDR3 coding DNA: TGTGCCAGCAGTTACGGCCCCAAAACAGATACGCAGTATTTT.

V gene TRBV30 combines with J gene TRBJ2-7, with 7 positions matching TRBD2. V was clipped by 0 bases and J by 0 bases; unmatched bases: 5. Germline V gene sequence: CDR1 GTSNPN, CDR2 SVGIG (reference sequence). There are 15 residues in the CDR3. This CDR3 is CAWSVQAGASYEQYF. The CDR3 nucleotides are TGTGCCTGGAGTGTACAGGCGGGAGCCTCCTACGAGCAGTACTTC.

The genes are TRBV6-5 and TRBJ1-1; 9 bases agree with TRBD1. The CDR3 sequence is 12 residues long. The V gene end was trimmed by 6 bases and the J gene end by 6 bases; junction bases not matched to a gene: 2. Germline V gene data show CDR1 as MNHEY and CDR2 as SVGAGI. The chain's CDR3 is CASSWDRAEAFF. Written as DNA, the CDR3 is TGTGCCAGCAGCTGGGACAGGGCTGAAGCTTTCTTT.

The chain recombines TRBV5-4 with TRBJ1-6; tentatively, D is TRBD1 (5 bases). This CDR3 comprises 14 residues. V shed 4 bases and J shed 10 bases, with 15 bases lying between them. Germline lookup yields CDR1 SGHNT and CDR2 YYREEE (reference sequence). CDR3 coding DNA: TGTGCCAGCAGCCTTACGGGGGGGGACTCACCCCTCCACTTT. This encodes CASSLTGGDSPLHF.

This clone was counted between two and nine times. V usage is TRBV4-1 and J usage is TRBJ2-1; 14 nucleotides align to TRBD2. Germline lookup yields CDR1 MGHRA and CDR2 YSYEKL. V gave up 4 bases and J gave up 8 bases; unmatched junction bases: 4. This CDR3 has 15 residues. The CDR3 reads CASSLQTSGRDEQFF. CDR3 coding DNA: TGCGCCAGCAGCCTCCAGACTAGCGGGAGGGATGAGCAGTTCTTC.

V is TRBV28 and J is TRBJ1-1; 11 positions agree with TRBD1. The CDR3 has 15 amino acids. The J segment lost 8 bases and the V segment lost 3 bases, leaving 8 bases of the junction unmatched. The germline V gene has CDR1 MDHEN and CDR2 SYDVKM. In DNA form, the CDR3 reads TGTGCCAGCAGTTTCGGGGTAAGGACAGGGGGCGAAGCTTTCTTT. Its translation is CASSFGVRTGGEAFF. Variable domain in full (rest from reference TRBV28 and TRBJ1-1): DVKVTQSSRYLVKRTGEKVFLECVQDMDHENMFWYRQDPGLGLRLIYFSYDVKMKEKGDIPEGYSVSREKKERFSLILESASTNQTSMYLCASSFGVRTGGEAFFGQGTRLTVV.

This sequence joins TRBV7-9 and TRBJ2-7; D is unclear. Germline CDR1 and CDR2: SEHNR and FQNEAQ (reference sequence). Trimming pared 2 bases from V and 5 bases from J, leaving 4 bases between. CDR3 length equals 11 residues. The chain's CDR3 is CASSLTDEQYF. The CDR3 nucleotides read TGTGCCAGCAGCTTAACGGACGAGCAGTACTTC.

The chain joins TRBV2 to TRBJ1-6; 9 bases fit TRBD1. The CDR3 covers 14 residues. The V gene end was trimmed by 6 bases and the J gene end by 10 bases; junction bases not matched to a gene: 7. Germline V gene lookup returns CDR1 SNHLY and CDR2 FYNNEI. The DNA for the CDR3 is TGTGCCAGCAGGGGGACAGGGATCGGGTCACCCCTCCACTTT. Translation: CASRGTGIGSPLHF.

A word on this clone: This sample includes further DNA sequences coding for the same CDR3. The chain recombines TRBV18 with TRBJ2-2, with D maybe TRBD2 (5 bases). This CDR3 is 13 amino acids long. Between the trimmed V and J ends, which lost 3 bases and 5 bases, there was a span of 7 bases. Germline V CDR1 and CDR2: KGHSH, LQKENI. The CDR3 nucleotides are TGTGCCAGCTCACCGGACTTGACCGGGGAGCTGTTTTTT. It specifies CASSPDLTGELFF.

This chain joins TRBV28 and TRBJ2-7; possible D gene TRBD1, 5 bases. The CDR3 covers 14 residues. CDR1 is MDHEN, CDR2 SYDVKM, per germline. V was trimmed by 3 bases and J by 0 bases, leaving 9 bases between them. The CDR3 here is CASSFGQFSYEQYF. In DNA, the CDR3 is TGTGCCAGCAGTTTCGGACAATTCTCCTACGAGCAGTACTTC.

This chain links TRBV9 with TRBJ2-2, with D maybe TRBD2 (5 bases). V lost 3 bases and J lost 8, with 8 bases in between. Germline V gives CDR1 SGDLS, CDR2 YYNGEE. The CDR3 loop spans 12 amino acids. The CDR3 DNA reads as TGTGCCAGCAGCGAAACGGGGGGGGAGCTGTTTTTT. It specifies CASSETGGELFF.

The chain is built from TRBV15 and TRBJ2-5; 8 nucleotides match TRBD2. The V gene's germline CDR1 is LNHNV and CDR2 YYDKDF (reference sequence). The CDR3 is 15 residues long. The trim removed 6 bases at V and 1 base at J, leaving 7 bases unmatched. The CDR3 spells CATSASGFSQETQYF. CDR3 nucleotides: TGTGCCACCAGTGCTAGCGGGTTCTCCCAAGAGACCCAGTACTTC.

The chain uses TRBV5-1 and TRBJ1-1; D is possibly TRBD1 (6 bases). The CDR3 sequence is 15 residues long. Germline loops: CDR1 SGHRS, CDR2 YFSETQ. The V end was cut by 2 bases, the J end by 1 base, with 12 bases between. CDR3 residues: CASSLKTGWNTEAFF. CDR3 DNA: TGCGCCAGCAGCTTAAAGACAGGTTGGAACACTGAAGCTTTCTTT.

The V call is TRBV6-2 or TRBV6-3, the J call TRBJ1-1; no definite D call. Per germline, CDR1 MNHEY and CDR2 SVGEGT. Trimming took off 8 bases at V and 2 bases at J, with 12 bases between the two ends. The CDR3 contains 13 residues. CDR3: CASRWADNTEAFF. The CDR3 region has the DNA TGTGCCAGCCGTTGGGCAGACAACACTGAAGCTTTCTTT.

CDR3 sequence: CASSWGGGRANEQFF. CDR3 nucleotides: TGCGCCAGCAGCTGGGGTGGCGGGAGGGCCAATGAGCAGTTCTTC. This sequence joins TRBV5-1 and TRBJ2-1; 9 nucleotides agree with TRBD2. Germline lookup yields CDR1 SGHRS and CDR2 YFSETQ. This CDR3 region has 15 residues. V lost 3 bases to trimming and J lost 6 bases; unmatched junction nucleotides: 7. Full variable domain (remainder filled in from reference TRBV5-1 and TRBJ2-1): KAGVTQTPRYLIKTRGQQVTLSCSPISGHRSVSWYQQTPGQGLQFLFEYFSETQRNKGNFPGRFSGRQFSNSRSEMNVSTLELGDSALYLCASSWGGGRANEQFFGPGTRLTVL.

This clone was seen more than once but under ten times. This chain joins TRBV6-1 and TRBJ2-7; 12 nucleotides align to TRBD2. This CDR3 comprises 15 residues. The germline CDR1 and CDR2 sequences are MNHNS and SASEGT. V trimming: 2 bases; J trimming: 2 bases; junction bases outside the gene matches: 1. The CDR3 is CASSERLAGAYEQYF. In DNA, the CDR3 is TGTGCCAGCAGTGAAAGACTAGCGGGGGCCTACGAGCAGTACTTC.

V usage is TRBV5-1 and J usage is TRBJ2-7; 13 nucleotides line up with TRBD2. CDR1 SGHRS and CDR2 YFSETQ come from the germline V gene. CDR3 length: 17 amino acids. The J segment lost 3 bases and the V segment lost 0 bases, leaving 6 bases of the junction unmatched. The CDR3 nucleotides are TGCGCCAGCAGCTTGGCCCCGGGACTAGCGGGAAGCTACGAGCAGTACTTC. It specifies CASSLAPGLAGSYEQYF.

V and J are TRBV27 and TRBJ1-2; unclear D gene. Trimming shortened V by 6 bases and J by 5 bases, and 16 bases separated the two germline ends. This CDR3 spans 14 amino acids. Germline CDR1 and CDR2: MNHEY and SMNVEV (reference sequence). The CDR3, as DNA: TGTGCCAGCAGCCAAACTACTCAGCCTTATGGCTACACCTTC. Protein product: CASSQTTQPYGYTF.

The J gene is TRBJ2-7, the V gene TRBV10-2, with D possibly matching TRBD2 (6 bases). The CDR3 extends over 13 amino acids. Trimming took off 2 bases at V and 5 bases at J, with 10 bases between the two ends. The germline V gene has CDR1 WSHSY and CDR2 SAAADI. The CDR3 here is CASSEAREDEQYF. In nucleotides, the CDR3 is TGCGCCAGCAGTGAGGCTAGGGAGGACGAGCAGTACTTC.

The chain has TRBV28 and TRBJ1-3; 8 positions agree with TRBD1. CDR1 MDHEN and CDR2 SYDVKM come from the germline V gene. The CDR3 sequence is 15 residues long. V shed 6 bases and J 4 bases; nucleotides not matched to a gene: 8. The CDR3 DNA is TGTGCCAGCAGCAGATGGACAGGGCTAGGAAACACCATATATTTT. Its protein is CASSRWTGLGNTIYF.

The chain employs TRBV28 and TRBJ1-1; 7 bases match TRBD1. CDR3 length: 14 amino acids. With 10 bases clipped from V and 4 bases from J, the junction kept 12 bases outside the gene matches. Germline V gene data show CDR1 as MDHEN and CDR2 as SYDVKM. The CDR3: CATEGRGLITEAFF. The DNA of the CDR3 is TGTGCCACCGAGGGAAGGGGGCTAATCACTGAAGCTTTCTTT. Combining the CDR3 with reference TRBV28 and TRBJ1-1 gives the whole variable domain DVKVTQSSRYLVKRTGEKVFLECVQDMDHENMFWYRQDPGLGLRLIYFSYDVKMKEKGDIPEGYSVSREKKERFSLILESASTNQTSMYLCATEGRGLITEAFFGQGTRLTVV.

The CDR3 loop reads CASSLAKGGASRSTLHF. DNA for the CDR3: TGTGCCAGCAGCTTGGCCAAAGGGGGGGCCTCAAGGTCGACCCTCCACTTT. J is TRBJ1-6 and V is TRBV5-6; TRBD1 is a possible D gene (6 bases). The V gene's germline CDR1 is SGHDT and CDR2 YYEEEE. The CDR3 totals 17 residues. The ends were cut back, 0 bases at V and 14 bases at J, with 24 bases in the middle.

This CDR3 reads CASSLGQDTDTQYF. CDR3 nucleotide sequence: TGCGCCAGCAGCCTCGGACAGGACACAGATACGCAGTATTTT. V gene TRBV5-1 combines with J gene TRBJ2-3; 7 bases are a match to TRBD1. V trimming: 4 bases; J trimming: 2 bases; junction bases outside the gene matches: 4. CDR1 is SGHRS and CDR2 is YFSETQ in the germline V gene. The CDR3 loop spans 14 amino acids.

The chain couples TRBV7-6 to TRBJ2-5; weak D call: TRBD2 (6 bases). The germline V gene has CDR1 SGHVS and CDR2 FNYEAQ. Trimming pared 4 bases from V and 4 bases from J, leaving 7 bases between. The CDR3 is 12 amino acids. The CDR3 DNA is TGTGCCAGCAGCTCCGGGGGAGAGACCCAGTACTTC. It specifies CASSSGGETQYF.